The rows below give T cell receptor beta chains drawn from one sample of a study of T cell repertoires in cytomegalovirus infection. MiXCR, applied by TCRdb to the reads, yields one record per CDR3 protein. The table includes a few hundred thousand distinct CDR3 sequences, roughly 13% detected once. The sample was PBMCs. These receptor sequences come from a human donor in good health (CMV status not recorded). Some clones in this sample may be carry-over from other donors' samples. Both conserved end residues are part of each CDR3. A D gene is named only where the DNA matches it firmly. Clone size is stated in some rows and not others, as once, few, many or a class when expanded.

V	size	D	J	CDR3	DNA
TRBV2	NA	TRBD1	TRBJ2-3	CASSEGQFGTDTQYF	TGTGCCAGCAGTGAGGGACAGTTCGGCACAGATACGCAGTATTTT
TRBV4-1	few	NA	TRBJ1-5	CASSHPGPGSQPQHF	TGCGCCAGCAGCCACCCCGGACCTGGGAGTCAGCCCCAGCATTTT
TRBV20-1	NA	NA	TRBJ2-3	CSARETGSTDTQYF	TGCAGTGCTAGAGAAACTGGCAGCACAGATACGCAGTATTTT
TRBV28	many	NA	TRBJ2-2	CASSFPGSELFF	TGTGCCAGCAGTTTCCCCGGGTCGGAGCTGTTTTTT
TRBV19	NA	NA	TRBJ2-1	CASRPQGHNEQFF	TGTGCCAGTAGGCCCCAGGGGCACAATGAGCAGTTCTTC
TRBV20-1	few	NA	TRBJ2-7	CSARDFGGEQYF	TGCAGTGCTAGAGATTTCGGTGGCGAGCAGTACTTC
TRBV20-1	NA	NA	TRBJ1-6	CSARAGDSPLHF	TGCAGTGCTCGGGCCGGGGATTCACCCCTCCACTTT
TRBV12-3/TRBV12-4	few	NA	TRBJ1-1	CASSFFLLNTEAFF	TGTGCCAGCAGTTTCTTTTTGTTGAACACTGAAGCTTTCTTT
TRBV5-5	few	TRBD1	TRBJ2-3	CASSILPGQGAIDTQYF	TGTGCCAGCAGCATCCTACCGGGACAGGGGGCGATAGATACGCAGTATTTT
TRBV20-1	few	NA	TRBJ1-5	CSARDADSPQPQHF	TGCAGTGCTAGAGATGCGGACAGTCCACAGCCCCAGCATTTT
TRBV19	few	NA	TRBJ1-5	CASSMGKVSGNQPQHF	TGTGCCAGTAGTATGGGTAAGGTGAGCGGCAATCAGCCCCAGCATTTT
TRBV7-9	NA	NA	TRBJ2-3	CASSHPLTDTQYF	TGTGCCAGCAGCCACCCCCTAACAGATACGCAGTATTTT
TRBV7-9	few	NA	TRBJ1-4	CASSSNRGFSEKLFF	TGTGCCAGCAGCTCGAACCGGGGGTTCTCTGAAAAACTGTTTTTT
TRBV20-1	NA	NA	TRBJ1-2	CSARGQDGIYGYTF	TGCAGTGCTAGAGGACAGGACGGGATCTATGGCTACACCTTC